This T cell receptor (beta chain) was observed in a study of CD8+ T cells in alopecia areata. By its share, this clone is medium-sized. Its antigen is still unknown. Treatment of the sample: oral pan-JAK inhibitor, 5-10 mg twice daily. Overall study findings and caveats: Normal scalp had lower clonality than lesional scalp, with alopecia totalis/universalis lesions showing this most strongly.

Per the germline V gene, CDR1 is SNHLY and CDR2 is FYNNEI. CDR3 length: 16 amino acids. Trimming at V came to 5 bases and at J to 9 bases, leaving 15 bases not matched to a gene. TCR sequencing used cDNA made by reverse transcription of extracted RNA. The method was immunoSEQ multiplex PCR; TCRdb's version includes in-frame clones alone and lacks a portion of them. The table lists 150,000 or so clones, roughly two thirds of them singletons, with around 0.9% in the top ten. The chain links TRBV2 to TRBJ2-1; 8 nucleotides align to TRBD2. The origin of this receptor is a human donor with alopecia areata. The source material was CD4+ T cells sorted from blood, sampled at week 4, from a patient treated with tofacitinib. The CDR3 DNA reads TGTGCCAGCAGTTTGCCTCGGGCGGGGGGCCTCCTTGAGCAGTTCTTC. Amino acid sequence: CASSLPRAGGLLEQFF.